The 27 T cell receptor beta chains reported below all come from one sample, sequenced in a study of cytomegalovirus exposure and HLA in healthy donors. Both 60 Vbeta primers and 13 Jbeta primers went into the PCR. The assay was immunoSEQ multiplex PCR, and TCRdb's table has in-frame clones only and misses some. The data hold 100,000 to 120,000 clones, with approximately 82% observed a single time. Input material: PBMCs. All receptors come from a man aged 35 to 55 in good health and CMV-seropositive.

This clone came up a few times. The rearrangement joins TRBV7-3 to TRBJ2-1, with D maybe TRBD1 (5 bases). With 4 bases removed from V and 4 bases from J, the gap between germline ends came to 8 bases. CDR1 is SGHTA and CDR2 is FQGTGA in the germline V gene. The CDR3 spans 13 residues. CDR3 bases: TGTGCCAGCAGCTCGGACACGTACAATGAGCAGTTCTTC. It specifies CASSSDTYNEQFF.

This clone was found once. At one end the junction does not follow the germline gene, possibly because of a read error. The chain combines TRBV7-6 with TRBJ2-7; TRBD2 is a possible D gene (6 bases). The CDR3 runs 12 residues. The germline CDR1 and CDR2 sequences are SGHVS and FNYEAQ. CDR3 amino acids: CAGSLRGDEQYF. Written as DNA, the CDR3 is TGTGCCGGCAGCTTGCGGGGCGACGAGCAGTACTTC.

This clone was counted once. V is TRBV6-1 and J is TRBJ1-2; the D is unclear. From germline, CDR1 is MNHNS and CDR2 SASEGT. Trimming cost V 1 base and J 4 bases, with 10 bases left between them. The CDR3 spans 14 residues. The CDR3 DNA sequence: TGTGCCAGCAGTGAAGTATTAGTTTTCTATGGCTACACCTTC. Translation: CASSEVLVFYGYTF.

J is TRBJ2-1 and V is TRBV7-9; 7 bases are a match to TRBD2. Looked up from germline, CDR1 is SEHNR and CDR2 is FQNEAQ (reference sequence). The J segment lost 2 bases and the V segment lost 1 base, leaving 14 bases of the junction unmatched. The CDR3 totals 19 residues. CDR3 nucleotide sequence: TGTGCCAGCAGCTTAGGTTGGTCGCGCGGGAGAAGGACCTACAATGAGCAGTTCTTC. This sequence encodes CASSLGWSRGRRTYNEQFF.

The genes are TRBV2 and TRBJ2-1, with a weak D call TRBD1 (5 bases). The CDR3 sequence is 15 residues long. The germline gives CDR1 SNHLY, CDR2 FYNNEI. V was shortened by 4 bases and J by 0 bases, with 10 bases between the two germline ends. CDR3 sequence: CASSGADSSYNEQFF. In DNA form, the CDR3 reads TGTGCCAGCAGTGGGGCAGACAGCTCCTACAATGAGCAGTTCTTC.

This clone was counted only a few times. An end of the junction does not agree with germline; a read error may underlie this. J is TRBJ2-6 and V is TRBV29-1; the D is unclear. Germline V gives CDR1 SQVTM, CDR2 ANQGSEA. The CDR3 runs to 12 residues. DNA for the CDR3: TGCAGCGTTGAAGTACCCCTAAACGGCCTGACTTTC. This gives the protein CSVEVPLNGLTF.

The V and J genes are TRBV7-2 and TRBJ2-5; D is possibly TRBD1 (7 bases). This CDR3 is 17 amino acids long. Germline CDR1 and CDR2: SGHTA and FQGNSA. The ends were cut back, 1 base at V and 6 bases at J, with 21 bases in the middle. CDR3 region: CASSLGSRQGGRKTQYF. CDR3 DNA sequence: TGTGCCAGCAGCTTAGGGTCCCGACAGGGAGGACGGAAGACCCAGTACTTC.

The V call is TRBV7-3, the J call TRBJ2-2, with 14 bases fitting TRBD2. CDR1 is SGHTA, CDR2 FQGTGA, per germline. The CDR3 covers 17 residues. Trimming at V came to 5 bases and at J to 4 bases, leaving 6 bases not matched to a gene. In DNA, the CDR3 is TGTGCCAGCAGCCCAAGAGGACTAGCGGGGGGCACCGGGGAGCTGTTTTTT. This gives the protein CASSPRGLAGGTGELFF.

V usage is TRBV9 and J usage is TRBJ2-7; 9 bases line up with TRBD2. Losses at the gene ends were 0 bases for V and 4 bases for J; bases not matched to a gene: 8. Per the germline V gene, CDR1 is SGDLS and CDR2 is YYNGEE. This CDR3 has 16 amino acids. The CDR3 nucleotides read TGTGCCAGCAGCGTAGGAGGGGCGGGGGGGCTTTACGAGCAGTACTTC. Its protein product is CASSVGGAGGLYEQYF.

This rearrangement joins TRBV19 to TRBJ2-1; the D gene is possibly TRBD1 (6 bases). Trimming removed 6 bases from V and 0 bases from J, with 9 bases in between. The CDR3 is 14 amino acids. Germline V gives CDR1 LNHDA, CDR2 SQIVND (reference sequence). CDR3 DNA sequence: TGTGCCAGTAGCCTGGACAGCTCCTACAATGAGCAGTTCTTC. It is translated as CASSLDSSYNEQFF.

The chain combines TRBV11-3 with TRBJ2-5; D gene uncertain. Trimming removed 2 bases from V and 5 bases from J, with 12 bases in between. The CDR3 is 14 amino acids. In germline, CDR1 is SGHNT, CDR2 YENEEA. The CDR3 loop reads CASSLLGPKETQYF. DNA of the CDR3: TGTGCCAGCAGCTTATTGGGCCCCAAGGAGACCCAGTACTTC.

The chain is built from TRBV2 and TRBJ2-7; the match to TRBD2 covers 8 bases. Germline V lookup: CDR1 SNHLY, CDR2 FYNNEI. V shed 7 bases and J 7 bases; nucleotides not matched to a gene: 9. This CDR3 comprises 13 residues. In DNA, the CDR3 is TGTGCCAGCAACGGACTAGCAGACGGGGAGCAGTACTTC. It translates to CASNGLADGEQYF.

CDR3 residues: CASSAQGAANEKLFF. The CDR3 DNA is TGTGCCAGCAGTGCCCAGGGGGCTGCTAATGAAAAACTGTTTTTT. This chain joins TRBV2 and TRBJ1-4, with 8 bases identical to TRBD1. The CDR3 contains 15 residues. Trimming took 4 bases from V and 3 from J; bases not matched to a gene: 4. Germline V lookup: CDR1 SNHLY, CDR2 FYNNEI. The full variable domain, in which reference TRBV2 and TRBJ1-4 provide the parts outside the CDR3, is EPEVTQTPSHQVTQMGQEVILRCVPISNHLYFYWYRQILGQKVEFLVSFYNNEISEKSEIFDDQFSVERPDGSNFTLKIRSTKLEDSAMYFCASSAQGAANEKLFFGSGTQLSVL.

A single count supports this clone. V and J are TRBV4-3 and TRBJ1-3; D is perhaps TRBD1 (5 bases). The CDR3 is made up of 17 amino acids. V was cut by 0 bases and J by 4 bases, with 16 bases left in between. Germline V gene data show CDR1 as LGHNA and CDR2 as YSLEER. CDR3 residues: CASSQDPGGFGGNTIYF. The CDR3 DNA reads TGCGCCAGCAGCCAAGATCCGGGGGGGTTTGGGGGAAACACCATATATTTT.

This clone appeared a single time. The chain carries TRBV5-4 and TRBJ2-2; D not resolved. Trimming pared 5 bases from V and 0 bases from J, leaving 8 bases between. Germline V gives CDR1 SGHNT, CDR2 YYREEE (reference sequence). There are 14 residues in the CDR3. The CDR3 DNA reads TGTGCCAGCAGACCCCGGGCGAACACCGGGGAGCTGTTTTTT. It is translated as CASRPRANTGELFF.

The chain uses TRBV4-2 and TRBJ2-5; no firm D call. V lost 0 bases and J 5 bases, leaving 10 bases between the germline ends. The CDR3 is 14 amino acids. The germline V gene encodes CDR1 LGHNA and CDR2 YNFKEQ. The CDR3 DNA reads as TGTGCCAGCAGCCAAGATTCTTTTCAGGAGACCCAGTACTTC. Amino acid sequence: CASSQDSFQETQYF.

Notes on this clone: One end of the junction fails to match germline, which may point to a read error. The gene calls are TRBV7-7 and TRBJ2-5; D perhaps matches TRBD2 (7 bases). The germline gives CDR1 SSHAT, CDR2 FNYEAQ (reference sequence). There are 15 residues in the CDR3. CDR3: CASSLVGGAGETQYF. The CDR3 DNA is TGTGCTAGCAGCTTAGTTGGGGGGGCCGGTGAGACCCAGTACTTC.

The rearrangement uses TRBV28 and TRBJ2-7, with D perhaps TRBD1 (6 bases). Trimming took 5 bases from V and 6 from J, leaving 17 bases between them. Germline V gene sequence: CDR1 MDHEN, CDR2 SYDVKM. The CDR3 spans 14 residues. The chain's CDR3 is CASSGGRGEGEQYF. Written as DNA, the CDR3 is TGTGCCAGCAGTGGGGGCAGGGGAGAAGGCGAGCAGTACTTC.

The chain recombines TRBV4-1 with TRBJ2-3, with 7 bases fitting TRBD1. The V gene's germline CDR1 is MGHRA and CDR2 YSYEKL. With 2 bases clipped from V and 5 bases from J, the junction kept 10 bases outside the gene matches. The CDR3 extends over 16 amino acids. The CDR3 spells CASSQPRQGRGDTQYF. The CDR3 nucleotides are TGCGCCAGCAGCCAACCCCGACAGGGCAGGGGAGATACGCAGTATTTT.

V gene TRBV25-1 combines with J gene TRBJ1-1, with 8 nucleotides matching TRBD1. CDR1 is MGHDK and CDR2 is SYGVNS in the germline V gene. The CDR3 runs to 14 residues. J lost 0 bases, V lost 8 bases, and 5 bases had no gene match. CDR3 nucleotides: TGTGCCAGCGTCACAGGGGGGGTGAACACTGAAGCTTTCTTT. This translates into CASVTGGVNTEAFF.

This clone was counted a single time. V and J are TRBV4-3 and TRBJ2-7, with TRBD2 matching 8 bases. Germline V gives CDR1 LGHNA, CDR2 YSLEER. V was pared by 0 bases and J by 4 bases, with 8 bases of the junction left unmatched. The CDR3 spans 16 residues. In nucleotides, the CDR3 is TGCGCCAGCAGCCAAGATTGGGCTAGCGGGCGATACGAGCAGTACTTC. Protein product: CASSQDWASGRYEQYF.

V is TRBV6-6 and J is TRBJ1-3; 11 nucleotides align to TRBD1. J gave up 4 bases and V 6 bases, and 5 bases lay outside the gene matches. In germline, CDR1 is MNHNY, CDR2 SVGAGI (reference sequence). This CDR3 has 15 residues. CDR3 protein: CASRGTGGLGNTIYF. Here the CDR3 DNA reads TGTGCCAGCAGGGGGACAGGGGGTCTCGGAAACACCATATATTTT.

This sequence joins TRBV6-1 and TRBJ2-3, with D tentatively TRBD1 (6 bases). Deletions cut 5 bases from V and 3 bases from J, with 15 bases between. Germline V gene data show CDR1 as MNHNS and CDR2 as SASEGT. The CDR3 totals 15 residues. CDR3 bases: TGTGCCAGCAGTCTTTTACAGGGAAGTACAGATACGCAGTATTTT. Encoded protein: CASSLLQGSTDTQYF.

A word on this clone: The sample has other DNA sequences that encode this CDR3 too. The V and J genes are TRBV21-1 and TRBJ2-7; no check of the table's D call, TRBD1, against the DNA was made. TRBV21-1 has pseudogene status. The CDR3 is 16 amino acids. DNA of the CDR3: TGTGCCAGCAGCAAAGCCAGGGGGCTAAAAACCTACGAGCAGTACTTC. Translation: CASSKARGLKTYEQYF.

The chain carries TRBV7-8 and TRBJ2-5; 11 nucleotides line up with TRBD2. The J segment lost 5 bases and the V segment lost 5 bases, leaving 10 bases of the junction unmatched. The CDR3 has 16 amino acids. Germline lookup yields CDR1 SGHVS and CDR2 FQNEAQ. The CDR3 DNA sequence: TGTGCCAGCAGCGCCACCCTAGCGGGGGGTCTTGAGACCCAGTACTTC. As protein: CASSATLAGGLETQYF.

This clone was counted between two and nine times. The rearrangement uses TRBV10-3 and TRBJ2-5, with a possible D match to TRBD2 (7 bases). Trimming shortened V by 3 bases and J by 4 bases, and 12 bases separated the two germline ends. The CDR3 sequence is 14 residues long. Germline V lookup: CDR1 ENHRY, CDR2 SYGVKD. The CDR3 sequence: CAISEQRDTETQYF. As DNA, the CDR3 is TGTGCCATCAGTGAACAGCGGGACACAGAGACCCAGTACTTC.

The chain links TRBV4-3 to TRBJ1-6; no firm D call. CDR1 is LGHNA, CDR2 YSLEER, per germline. This CDR3 is built from 15 residues. V lost 0 bases and J lost 15, with 18 bases in between. CDR3 amino acids: CASSQDHGSRGRLHF. The CDR3 region has the DNA TGCGCCAGCAGCCAAGATCACGGCAGCCGGGGTCGCCTCCACTTT.